A selection of T cell receptor beta chains follows, all from one sample in a study of shared clonotypes between healthy human individuals. Profiled with immunoSEQ multiplex PCR; TCRdb holds only in-frame clones, not every one. The sample holds about 600,000 clones, almost 97% seen once. The sample taken for sequencing was naive CD4+ T cells sorted from blood. The receptor source for this set is a woman aged 30 to 39 in good health. The conserved cysteine and the conserved F or W are not part of the CDR3 here.

v_call cdr3_aa
TRBV28 ASSSHPEDRAQPQH
TRBV5-1 ASSSAPGQGITGELF
TRBV28 ASTKTGKMSYNEQF
TRBV10-1 ASSERLVEQF
TRBV28 ASRTTEAF
TRBV5-6 ASSLVGTMDDTEAF
TRBV7-2 ASSRQGPNTGELF
TRBV7-2 ASSLGTVFLYT
TRBV27 ASSTYNEQF
TRBV2 ASWKRGENNEQF
TRBV6-8 ASSLHDRGLHTGELF
TRBV7-8 ASSERSRDRGKFSNQPQH
TRBV4-1 ASSQNRDRGLYEQF
TRBV5-1 ASSLNRGREAAKDYGYT
TRBV5-1 ASSGSGSYEQY
TRBV5-1 ASSARLAGVIEANVLT
TRBV10-3 ASSVGLAGPSEQY
TRBV30 AWSQLAGVAGANVLT
TRBV28 ASSLFWRAGDQETQY
TRBV6-5 ASSYTTGSDTQY
TRBV7-8 ASSLPEGDTQY
TRBV6-6 ASRGTGGNQPQH
TRBV2 ASRAGANTDTQY
TRBV2 ASSVWTGKTDTQY
TRBV7-9 ASSPTLTGVETQY
TRBV6-5 ASRTLVLGHGYT